A selection of T cell receptor beta chains follows, all from one sample in a study of patients and donors after allogeneic stem cell transplantation. TCRdb re-called the RT-PCR reads through MiXCR, storing one row per CDR3 protein. The repertoire has more than 150,000 distinct CDR3 sequences, approximately 41% of them found once; the top ten carry 30% to 35%. Sequenced sample: blood, either unsorted or a sorted T cell fraction (not recorded which). These receptors were collected from a human donor who was either an allogeneic HSCT recipient or a stem cell or donor lymphocyte infusion donor (not recorded which). It is not recorded whose cells these are; they may come from a transplant donor. The CDR3 runs from the conserved cysteine through the conserved F or W. The order of the fields is D gene, clone size, V gene, J gene, CDR3 protein, CDR3 DNA. A D gene is named only where the DNA matches it firmly. Part of the rows lack a size; the others show once, few, many or a class for expanded clones.

D gene: NA; clone size: NA; V gene: TRBV5-4; J gene: TRBJ1-1; CDR3 protein: CASSLNRLHTNTEAFF; CDR3 DNA: TGTGCCAGCAGCTTGAACCGCCTACACACGAACACTGAAGCTTTCTTT
D gene: NA; clone size: few; V gene: TRBV5-5; J gene: TRBJ1-2; CDR3 protein: CASSLVDRNFYGYTF; CDR3 DNA: TGTGCCAGCAGCTTGGTAGACAGGAACTTCTATGGCTACACCTTC
D gene: TRBD1; clone size: NA; V gene: TRBV29-1; J gene: TRBJ2-7; CDR3 protein: CSVRIIPGQGKDEQYF; CDR3 DNA: TGCAGCGTTCGAATTATTCCGGGACAGGGTAAGGACGAGCAGTACTTC
D gene: NA; clone size: NA; V gene: TRBV5-1; J gene: TRBJ2-4; CDR3 protein: CASSSTGTCTF; CDR3 DNA: TGCGCCAGCAGCTCAACGGGAACCTGTACCTTC
D gene: NA; clone size: few; V gene: TRBV5-1; J gene: TRBJ1-1; CDR3 protein: CASSLAASGLTEAFF; CDR3 DNA: TGCGCCAGCAGCTTGGCTGCTTCGGGGTTAACTGAAGCTTTCTTT
D gene: NA; clone size: few; V gene: TRBV5-1; J gene: TRBJ1-1; CDR3 protein: CASSLSLGGQEAFF; CDR3 DNA: TGCGCCAGCAGCTTGAGTTTGGGGGGTCAGGAAGCTTTCTTT
D gene: NA; clone size: NA; V gene: TRBV5-1; J gene: TRBJ1-3; CDR3 protein: CASSFGALGGNTIYF; CDR3 DNA: TGCGCCAGCAGCTTTGGAGCCCTGGGAGGAAACACCATATATTTT
D gene: TRBD1; clone size: few; V gene: TRBV30; J gene: TRBJ1-1; CDR3 protein: CAWSHRDREAFF; CDR3 DNA: TGTGCCTGGAGTCACCGGGACAGAGAAGCTTTCTTT
D gene: NA; clone size: NA; V gene: TRBV7-9; J gene: TRBJ1-2; CDR3 protein: CASSTNRVGDYGYTF; CDR3 DNA: TGTGCCAGCAGCACAAACAGGGTAGGGGACTATGGCTACACCTTC
D gene: TRBD2; clone size: NA; V gene: TRBV9; J gene: TRBJ2-7; CDR3 protein: CASSAHGLAAILSYEQYF; CDR3 DNA: TGTGCCAGCAGCGCCCATGGACTAGCGGCTATCCTCTCCTACGAGCAGTACTTC
D gene: NA; clone size: NA; V gene: TRBV7-6; J gene: TRBJ1-6; CDR3 protein: CASSQIAGDLGSPLHF; CDR3 DNA: TGTGCCAGCAGCCAAATTGCAGGGGACTTGGGTTCACCCCTCCACTTT
D gene: NA; clone size: NA; V gene: TRBV28; J gene: TRBJ2-1; CDR3 protein: CASSFTGPYNEQFF; CDR3 DNA: TGTGCCAGCAGTTTCACTGGCCCCTACAATGAGCAGTTCTTC
D gene: TRBD1; clone size: NA; V gene: TRBV7-8; J gene: TRBJ1-5; CDR3 protein: CASSPPGQRNQPQHF; CDR3 DNA: TGTGCCAGCAGCCCTCCGGGACAGCGCAATCAGCCCCAGCATTTT
D gene: NA; clone size: NA; V gene: TRBV20-1; J gene: TRBJ1-1; CDR3 protein: CSAITITGRDTEAFF; CDR3 DNA: TGCAGTGCCATTACGATCACCGGTAGGGACACTGAAGCTTTCTTT
D gene: NA; clone size: NA; V gene: TRBV29-1; J gene: TRBJ2-7; CDR3 protein: CSVEISHEQYF; CDR3 DNA: TGCAGCGTTGAGATCAGCCACGAGCAGTACTTC
D gene: NA; clone size: few; V gene: TRBV7-8; J gene: TRBJ1-4; CDR3 protein: CASSYLGRLSTNEKLFF; CDR3 DNA: TGTGCCAGCAGCTATCTCGGACGGCTTAGTACTAATGAAAAACTGTTTTTT
D gene: NA; clone size: few; V gene: TRBV15; J gene: TRBJ1-5; CDR3 protein: CATSRDQSQPQHF; CDR3 DNA: TGTGCCACCAGCAGAGATCAGAGTCAGCCCCAGCATTTT
D gene: NA; clone size: few; V gene: TRBV12-3/TRBV12-4; J gene: TRBJ1-3; CDR3 protein: CASRIGVSGNTIYF; CDR3 DNA: TGTGCCAGCAGAATAGGCGTCTCTGGAAACACCATATATTTT
D gene: NA; clone size: NA; V gene: TRBV4-2; J gene: TRBJ1-1; CDR3 protein: CASSHDTNANTEAFF; CDR3 DNA: TGTGCCAGCAGCCACGACACTAATGCGAACACTGAAGCTTTCTTT
D gene: NA; clone size: NA; V gene: TRBV4-3; J gene: TRBJ1-1; CDR3 protein: CASNQSHGNTEAFF; CDR3 DNA: TGCGCCAGCAACCAATCGCACGGGAACACTGAAGCTTTCTTT
D gene: NA; clone size: NA; V gene: TRBV7-3; J gene: TRBJ1-2; CDR3 protein: CASSSGYYGYTF; CDR3 DNA: TGTGCCAGCAGCTCCGGTTATTATGGCTACACCTTC
D gene: NA; clone size: few; V gene: TRBV27; J gene: TRBJ2-3; CDR3 protein: CASSLSPEIGEDTQYF; CDR3 DNA: TGTGCCAGCAGTTTATCGCCAGAAATAGGAGAGGATACGCAGTATTTT
D gene: NA; clone size: NA; V gene: TRBV4-1; J gene: TRBJ1-2; CDR3 protein: CASSQEALNYGYTF; CDR3 DNA: TGCGCCAGCAGCCAAGAGGCTCTCAACTATGGCTACACCTTC
D gene: NA; clone size: NA; V gene: TRBV18; J gene: TRBJ1-1; CDR3 protein: CASSPPRQMNTEAFF; CDR3 DNA: TGTGCCAGCTCACCACCTAGGCAGATGAACACTGAAGCTTTCTTT
D gene: NA; clone size: NA; V gene: TRBV7-2; J gene: TRBJ1-2; CDR3 protein: CASSLSGQNGYTF; CDR3 DNA: TGTGCCAGCAGCTTATCAGGGCAGAATGGCTACACCTTC
D gene: NA; clone size: few; V gene: TRBV7-8; J gene: TRBJ1-2; CDR3 protein: CASSLVGTNYGYTF; CDR3 DNA: TGTGCCAGCAGCTTAGTAGGGACTAACTATGGCTACACCTTC
D gene: NA; clone size: many; V gene: TRBV6-1; J gene: TRBJ1-2; CDR3 protein: CASSEAGGGSGYTF; CDR3 DNA: TGTGCCAGCAGTGAAGCAGGGGGAGGCAGTGGCTACACCTTC
D gene: TRBD1; clone size: NA; V gene: TRBV5-1; J gene: TRBJ2-7; CDR3 protein: CASSLSSGTVYEQYF; CDR3 DNA: TGCGCCAGCAGCTTGTCGTCCGGGACAGTATACGAGCAGTACTTC
D gene: NA; clone size: few; V gene: TRBV18; J gene: TRBJ1-1; CDR3 protein: CASSPRGPGNTEAFF; CDR3 DNA: TGTGCCAGCTCACCCCGGGGCCCGGGTAACACTGAAGCTTTCTTT
D gene: TRBD2; clone size: NA; V gene: TRBV7-9; J gene: TRBJ2-6; CDR3 protein: CASSLVGGVGANVLTF; CDR3 DNA: TGTGCCAGCAGCTTAGTGGGAGGGGTTGGGGCCAACGTCCTGACTTTC
D gene: TRBD1; clone size: NA; V gene: TRBV10-3; J gene: TRBJ1-2; CDR3 protein: CAISDGQGEYYGYTF; CDR3 DNA: TGTGCCATCAGTGATGGGCAGGGGGAATACTATGGCTACACCTTC
D gene: NA; clone size: NA; V gene: TRBV29-1; J gene: TRBJ1-1; CDR3 protein: CSVVRTEAFF; CDR3 DNA: TGCAGCGTTGTAAGGACTGAAGCTTTCTTT
D gene: NA; clone size: few; V gene: TRBV7-2; J gene: TRBJ1-2; CDR3 protein: CASSLLLGGYTF; CDR3 DNA: TGTGCCAGCAGCTTACTCCTGGGAGGCTACACCTTC
D gene: NA; clone size: once; V gene: TRBV7-9; J gene: TRBJ1-2; CDR3 protein: CASSPPGGKGGYTF; CDR3 DNA: TGTGCCAGCAGCCCTCCCGGGGGGAAGGGTGGCTACACCTTC
D gene: TRBD2; clone size: few; V gene: TRBV24-1; J gene: TRBJ2-2; CDR3 protein: CATRKSGVETGELFF; CDR3 DNA: TGTGCCACCAGAAAGAGCGGGGTTGAAACCGGGGAGCTGTTTTTT
D gene: NA; clone size: NA; V gene: TRBV7-3; J gene: TRBJ1-6; CDR3 protein: CASSLMPPGNSPLHF; CDR3 DNA: TGTGCCAGCAGCTTAATGCCGCCGGGCAATTCACCCCTCCACTTT
D gene: NA; clone size: once; V gene: TRBV7-2; J gene: TRBJ1-2; CDR3 protein: CASSSPGHYYGYTF; CDR3 DNA: TGTGCCAGCAGCTCTCCGGGACACTACTATGGCTACACCTTC
D gene: TRBD1; clone size: NA; V gene: TRBV7-6; J gene: TRBJ1-2; CDR3 protein: CASSLTRDSTYGYTF; CDR3 DNA: TGTGCCAGCAGCTTGACCCGGGACAGCACCTATGGCTACACCTTC
D gene: NA; clone size: NA; V gene: TRBV25-1; J gene: TRBJ2-2; CDR3 protein: CASRGAGELFF; CDR3 DNA: TGTGCCAGCAGGGGGGCCGGGGAGCTGTTTTTT
D gene: TRBD1; clone size: NA; V gene: TRBV29-1; J gene: TRBJ2-6; CDR3 protein: CSVETGGGIAGANVLTF; CDR3 DNA: TGCAGCGTCGAAACAGGGGGCGGAATAGCTGGGGCCAACGTCCTGACTTTC